This TCR beta chain was sequenced in a study of blood T cell repertoires in COVID-19. Study context: Acute and convalescent COVID-19 samples came from the United States, Italy and Spain. PBMCs, B-cell-depleted T cells, or T cells were the source of the cDNA or gDNA that made up the material.

As processed by the authors: Using reference gene primer amplification, nucleated cell counts were estimated. The protocol was immunoSEQ multiplex PCR, while the TCRdb copy is restricted to in-frame clones and leaves out a portion. V, J and clone size were drawn from that table, and D and trimming were deduced from the DNA. This sample has 50,000 to 75,000 clones, with over 75% found just once. V lost 6 bases and J 0 bases, leaving 12 bases between the germline ends. CDR1 and CDR2 from the germline V gene are SNHLY and FYNNEI. CDR3 size: 15 residues. The origin of this receptor is a man aged 55 to 70 with acute or convalescent COVID-19. The chain uses TRBV2 and TRBJ1-5; perhaps TRBD1 as D (6 bases). Sequencing input: peripheral blood. This CDR3 reads CASRARTDSNQPQHF. CDR3 sequence (DNA): TGTGCCAGCAGGGCACGGACAGATAGCAATCAGCCCCAGCATTTT.